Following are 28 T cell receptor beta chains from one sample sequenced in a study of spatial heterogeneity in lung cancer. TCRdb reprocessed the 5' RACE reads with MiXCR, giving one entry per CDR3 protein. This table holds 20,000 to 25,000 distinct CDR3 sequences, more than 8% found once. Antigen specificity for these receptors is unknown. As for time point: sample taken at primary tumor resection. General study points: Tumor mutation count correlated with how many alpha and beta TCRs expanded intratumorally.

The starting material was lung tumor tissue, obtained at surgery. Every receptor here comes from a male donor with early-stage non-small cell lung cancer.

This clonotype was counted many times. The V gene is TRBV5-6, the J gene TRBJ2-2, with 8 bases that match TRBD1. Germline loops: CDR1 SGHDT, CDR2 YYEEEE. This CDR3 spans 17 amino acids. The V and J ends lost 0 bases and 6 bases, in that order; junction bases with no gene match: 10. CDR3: CASSLGDRRQIPGELFF. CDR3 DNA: TGTGCCAGCAGCTTGGGGGACAGGCGACAGATCCCCGGGGAGCTGTTTTTT.

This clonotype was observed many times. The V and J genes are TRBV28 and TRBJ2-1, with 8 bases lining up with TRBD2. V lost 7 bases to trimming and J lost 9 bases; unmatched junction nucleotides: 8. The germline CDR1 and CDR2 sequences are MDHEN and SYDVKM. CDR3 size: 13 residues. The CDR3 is CASTLPAGAEQFF. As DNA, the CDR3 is TGTGCCAGCACCCTACCAGCGGGAGCTGAGCAGTTCTTC. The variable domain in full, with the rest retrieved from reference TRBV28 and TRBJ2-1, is DVKVTQSSRYLVKRTGEKVFLECVQDMDHENMFWYRQDPGLGLRLIYFSYDVKMKEKGDIPEGYSVSREKKERFSLILESASTNQTSMYLCASTLPAGAEQFFGPGTRLTVL.

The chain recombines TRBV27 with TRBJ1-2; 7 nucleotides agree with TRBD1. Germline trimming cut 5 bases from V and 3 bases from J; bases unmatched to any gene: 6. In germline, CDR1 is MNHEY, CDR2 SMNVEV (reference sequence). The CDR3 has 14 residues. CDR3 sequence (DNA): TGTGCCAGCAGTCTCCGGACAGGCGACTATGGCTACACCTTC. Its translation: CASSLRTGDYGYTF.

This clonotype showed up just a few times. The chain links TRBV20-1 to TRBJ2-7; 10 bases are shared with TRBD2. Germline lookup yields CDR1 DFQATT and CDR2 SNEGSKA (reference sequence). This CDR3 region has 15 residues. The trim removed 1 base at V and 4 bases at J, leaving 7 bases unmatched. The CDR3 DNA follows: TGCAGTGCTAGAGTTCCTAGCGGGAGTAGATACGAGCAGTACTTC. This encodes CSARVPSGSRYEQYF.

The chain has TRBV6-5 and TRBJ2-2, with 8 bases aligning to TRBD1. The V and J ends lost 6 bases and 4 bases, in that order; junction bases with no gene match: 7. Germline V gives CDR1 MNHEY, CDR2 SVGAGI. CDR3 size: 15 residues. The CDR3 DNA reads TGTGCCAGCAGCCCCAGGACAGGGACCACCGGGGAGCTGTTTTTT. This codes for CASSPRTGTTGELFF.

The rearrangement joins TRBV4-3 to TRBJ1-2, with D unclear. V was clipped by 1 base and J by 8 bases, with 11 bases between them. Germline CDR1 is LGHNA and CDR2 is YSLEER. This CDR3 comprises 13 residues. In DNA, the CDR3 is TGCGCCAGCAGCCAAGGCGCCGGGTCCGGCTACACCTTC. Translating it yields CASSQGAGSGYTF.

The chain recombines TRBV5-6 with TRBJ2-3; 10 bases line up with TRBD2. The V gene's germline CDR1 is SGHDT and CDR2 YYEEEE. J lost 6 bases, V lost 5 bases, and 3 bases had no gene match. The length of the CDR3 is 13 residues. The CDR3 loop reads CASSPTSGDTQYF. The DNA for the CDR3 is TGTGCCAGCAGTCCGACTAGCGGGGATACGCAGTATTTT.

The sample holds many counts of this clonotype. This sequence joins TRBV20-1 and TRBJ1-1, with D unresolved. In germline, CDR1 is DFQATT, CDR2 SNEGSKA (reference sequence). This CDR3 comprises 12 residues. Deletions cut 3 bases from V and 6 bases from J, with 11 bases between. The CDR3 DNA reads TGCAGTGCTAGTAAGGCAACCCCTGAAGCTTTCTTT. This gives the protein CSASKATPEAFF.

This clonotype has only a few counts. CDR3: CASSGGPSTDTQYF. The CDR3 bases are TGTGCCAGCAGCGGGGGGCCTAGCACAGATACGCAGTATTTT. The chain joins TRBV7-2 to TRBJ2-3, with D perhaps matching TRBD1 or TRBD2 (6 bases each). CDR3 length: 14 residues. Germline V CDR1 and CDR2: SGHTA, FQGNSA. The V end lost 5 bases, the J end lost 0 bases, and 9 bases lay between the germline ends.

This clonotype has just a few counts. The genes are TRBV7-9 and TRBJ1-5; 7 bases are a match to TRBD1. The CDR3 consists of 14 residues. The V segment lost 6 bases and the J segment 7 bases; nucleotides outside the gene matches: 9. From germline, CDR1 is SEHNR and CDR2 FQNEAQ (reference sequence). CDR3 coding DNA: TGTGCCAGCAGTCCGACAGGGAACGGCCAGCCCCAGCATTTT. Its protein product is CASSPTGNGQPQHF.

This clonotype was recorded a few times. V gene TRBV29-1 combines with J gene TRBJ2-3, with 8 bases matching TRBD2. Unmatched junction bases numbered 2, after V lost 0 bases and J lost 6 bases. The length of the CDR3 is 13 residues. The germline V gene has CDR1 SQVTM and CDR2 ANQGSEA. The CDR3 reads CSVEERGGDTQYF. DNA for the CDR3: TGCAGCGTTGAAGAACGGGGGGGGGATACGCAGTATTTT.

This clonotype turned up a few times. Here the CDR3 DNA reads TGCGCCAGCAGCTCAGACTTAACACGAACTGAAGCTTTCTTT. This gives the protein CASSSDLTRTEAFF. The chain carries TRBV5-1 and TRBJ1-1; D ambiguous. The CDR3 totals 14 residues. The V and J ends lost 3 bases and 5 bases respectively, with 14 bases between them. Germline assignment: CDR1 SGHRS and CDR2 YFSETQ.

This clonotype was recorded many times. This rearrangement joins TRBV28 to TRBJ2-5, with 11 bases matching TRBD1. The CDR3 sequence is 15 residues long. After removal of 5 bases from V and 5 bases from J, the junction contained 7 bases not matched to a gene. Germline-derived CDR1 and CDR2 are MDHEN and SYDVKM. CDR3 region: CASSKWTGGWETQYF. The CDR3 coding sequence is TGTGCCAGCAGTAAATGGACAGGGGGCTGGGAGACCCAGTACTTC. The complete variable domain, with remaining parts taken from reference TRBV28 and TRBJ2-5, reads DVKVTQSSRYLVKRTGEKVFLECVQDMDHENMFWYRQDPGLGLRLIYFSYDVKMKEKGDIPEGYSVSREKKERFSLILESASTNQTSMYLCASSKWTGGWETQYFGPGTRLLVL.

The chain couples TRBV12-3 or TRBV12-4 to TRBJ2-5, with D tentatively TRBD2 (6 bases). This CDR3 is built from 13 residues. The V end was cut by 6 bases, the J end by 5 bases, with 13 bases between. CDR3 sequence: CASRVGGGETQYF. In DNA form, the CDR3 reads TGTGCCAGCAGGGTAGGCGGAGGGGAGACCCAGTACTTC.

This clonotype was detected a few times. The CDR3 coding sequence is TGTGCCAGCAGCCCAATCTTAGCGGGGGGAAGCACAGATACGCAGTATTTT. It yields the protein CASSPILAGGSTDTQYF. The gene calls are TRBV4-2 and TRBJ2-3, with 10 bases lining up with TRBD2. This CDR3 has 17 amino acids. With 4 bases clipped from V and 0 bases from J, the junction kept 7 bases outside the gene matches. CDR1 and CDR2 from the germline V gene are LGHNA and YNFKEQ.

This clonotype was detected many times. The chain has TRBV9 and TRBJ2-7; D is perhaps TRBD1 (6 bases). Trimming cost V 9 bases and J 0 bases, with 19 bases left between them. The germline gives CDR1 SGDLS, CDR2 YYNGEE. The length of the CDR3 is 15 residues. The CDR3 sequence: CANYETGTSSYEQYF. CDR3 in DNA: TGTGCCAACTACGAAACAGGGACAAGCTCCTACGAGCAGTACTTC.

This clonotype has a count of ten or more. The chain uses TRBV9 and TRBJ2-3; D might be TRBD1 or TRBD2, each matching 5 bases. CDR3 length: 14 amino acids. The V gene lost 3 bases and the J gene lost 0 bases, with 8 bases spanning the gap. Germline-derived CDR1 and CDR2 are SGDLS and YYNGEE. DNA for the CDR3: TGTGCCAGCAGCGAGGGGAGTAGCACAGATACGCAGTATTTT. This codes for CASSEGSSTDTQYF.

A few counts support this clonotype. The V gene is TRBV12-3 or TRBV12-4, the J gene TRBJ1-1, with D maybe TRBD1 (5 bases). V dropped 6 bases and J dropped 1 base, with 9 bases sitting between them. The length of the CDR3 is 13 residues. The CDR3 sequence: CASSTGKNTEAFF. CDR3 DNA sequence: TGTGCCAGCAGCACAGGAAAGAACACTGAAGCTTTCTTT.

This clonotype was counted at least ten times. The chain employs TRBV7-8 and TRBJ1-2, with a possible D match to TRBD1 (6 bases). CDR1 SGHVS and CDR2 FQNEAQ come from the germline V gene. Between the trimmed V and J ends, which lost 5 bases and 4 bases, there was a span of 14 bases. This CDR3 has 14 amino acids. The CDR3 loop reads CASSPRGGTYGYTF. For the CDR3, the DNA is TGTGCCAGCAGCCCTAGGGGGGGGACCTATGGCTACACCTTC.

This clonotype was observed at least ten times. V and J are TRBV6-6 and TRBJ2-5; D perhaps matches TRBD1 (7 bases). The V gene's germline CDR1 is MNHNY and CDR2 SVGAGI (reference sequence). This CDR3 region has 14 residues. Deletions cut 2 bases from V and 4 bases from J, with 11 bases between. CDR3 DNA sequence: TGTGCCAGCAGTTACCGGAGGGGGCCAGAGACCCAGTACTTC. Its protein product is CASSYRRGPETQYF.

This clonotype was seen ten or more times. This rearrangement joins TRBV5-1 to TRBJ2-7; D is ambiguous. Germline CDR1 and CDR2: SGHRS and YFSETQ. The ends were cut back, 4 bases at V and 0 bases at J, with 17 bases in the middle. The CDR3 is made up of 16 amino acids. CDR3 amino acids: CASSPSSGRYSYEQYF. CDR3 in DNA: TGCGCCAGCAGCCCTTCTAGTGGCCGATACTCCTACGAGCAGTACTTC.

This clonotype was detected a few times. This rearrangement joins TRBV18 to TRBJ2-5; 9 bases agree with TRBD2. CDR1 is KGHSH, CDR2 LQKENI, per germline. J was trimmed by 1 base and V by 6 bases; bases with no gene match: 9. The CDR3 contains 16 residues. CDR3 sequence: CASSSILTSGQETQYF. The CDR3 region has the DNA TGTGCCAGCTCTTCGATCCTGACTAGCGGCCAAGAGACCCAGTACTTC.

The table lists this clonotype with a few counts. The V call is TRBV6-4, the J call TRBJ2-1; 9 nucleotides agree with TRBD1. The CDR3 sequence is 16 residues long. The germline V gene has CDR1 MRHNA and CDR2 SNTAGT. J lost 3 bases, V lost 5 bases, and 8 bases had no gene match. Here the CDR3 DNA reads TGTGCCAGCAGTCGGACAGGGGCCCTCAACTACAATGAGCAGTTCTTC. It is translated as CASSRTGALNYNEQFF.

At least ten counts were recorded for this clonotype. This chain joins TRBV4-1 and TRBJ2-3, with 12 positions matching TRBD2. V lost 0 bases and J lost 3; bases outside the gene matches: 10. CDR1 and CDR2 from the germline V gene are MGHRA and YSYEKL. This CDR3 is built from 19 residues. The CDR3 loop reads CASSQDNTLAGGRTDTQYF. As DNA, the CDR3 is TGCGCCAGCAGCCAAGATAACACACTAGCGGGAGGCAGGACAGATACGCAGTATTTT.

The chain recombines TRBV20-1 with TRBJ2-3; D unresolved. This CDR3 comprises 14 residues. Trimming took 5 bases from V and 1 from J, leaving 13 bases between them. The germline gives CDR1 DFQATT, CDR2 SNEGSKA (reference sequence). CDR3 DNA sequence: TGCAGTGCTCGAGCACAGATCGGCACAGATACGCAGTATTTT. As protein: CSARAQIGTDTQYF.

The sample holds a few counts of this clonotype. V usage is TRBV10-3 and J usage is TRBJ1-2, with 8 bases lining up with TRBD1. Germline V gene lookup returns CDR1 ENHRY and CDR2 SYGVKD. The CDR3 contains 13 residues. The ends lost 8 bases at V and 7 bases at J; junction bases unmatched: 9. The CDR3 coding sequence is TGTGCCATCGCCCGACAGGGGTCCGTTGGCTACACCTTC. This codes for CAIARQGSVGYTF.

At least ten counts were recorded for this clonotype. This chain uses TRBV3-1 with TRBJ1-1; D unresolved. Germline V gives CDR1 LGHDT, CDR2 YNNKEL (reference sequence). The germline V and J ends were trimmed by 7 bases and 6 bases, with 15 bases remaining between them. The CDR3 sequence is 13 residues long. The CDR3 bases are TGTGCCAGCACCCACTCTGGGCTTGCTGAAGCTTTCTTT. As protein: CASTHSGLAEAFF.

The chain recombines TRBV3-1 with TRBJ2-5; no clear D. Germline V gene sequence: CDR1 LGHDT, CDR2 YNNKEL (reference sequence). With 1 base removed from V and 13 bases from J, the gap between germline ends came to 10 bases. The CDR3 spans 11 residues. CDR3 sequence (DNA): TGTGCCAGCAGCCAAGGTTGGACCTGGTACTTC. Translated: CASSQGWTWYF.